Listed below are T cell receptor beta chains from one sample, sequenced in a study of blood T cell repertoires in COVID-19. Sequencing was performed with immunoSEQ multiplex PCR; in TCRdb, only in-frame clones are kept and a portion is missing. The sample holds 98,000 or so clones, about two thirds seen once. Sample: peripheral blood. The receptors were gathered from a woman aged 40 to 50 with acute or convalescent COVID-19. The CDR3 runs from the conserved cysteine through the conserved F or W. The D gene is left open where the match is weak. For some rows the clone size is stated as once, few or many, or as a class when expanded; others skip it.

d_gene	abundance	v_gene	j_gene	CDR3nt	CDR3aa
NA	NA	TRBV3-1/TRBV3-2	TRBJ1-5	TGTGCCAGCAGCCAATCTGGCATAAGCAATCAGCCCCAGCATTTT	CASSQSGISNQPQHF
TRBD1	once	TRBV9	TRBJ1-1	TGTGCCAGCAGCGCTGCGCGGGACAGGCGGGTCGCTGAAGCTTTCTTT	CASSAARDRRVAEAFF
TRBD2	NA	TRBV6-6	TRBJ2-3	TGTGCCAGCAGCACCGTTCTAGCGGGGGCTCGGTATTTT	CASSTVLAGARYF
NA	NA	TRBV2	TRBJ2-2	TGTGCCAGCAAGGGACAAAACACCGGGGAGCTGTTTTTT	CASKGQNTGELFF
NA	NA	TRBV4-1	TRBJ1-6	TGCGCCAGCAGCCATCGTGCAGGGGACGACTATAATTCACCCCTCCACTTT	CASSHRAGDDYNSPLHF
TRBD2	NA	TRBV5-1	TRBJ2-1	TGCGCCAGCAGCTTGTCAGCGGGGGGGCCTGGCAATGAGCAGTTCTTC	CASSLSAGGPGNEQFF
NA	NA	TRBV7-9	TRBJ2-3	TGTGCCAGCAGCTATTTTGACGCGGTGCCAGATACGCAGTATTTT	CASSYFDAVPDTQYF
NA	NA	TRBV28	TRBJ1-5	TGTGCCAGCAGCCTGAGGGACAATGCGGCGAATAGCAATCAGCCCCAGCATTTT	CASSLRDNAANSNQPQHF
NA	NA	TRBV6-5	TRBJ1-1	TGTGCCAGCAGTTACTCGAGTGCAAGCATGAACACTGAAGCTTTCTTT	CASSYSSASMNTEAFF
NA	NA	TRBV24-1	TRBJ2-2	TGTGCCACCAGTGATTCAACAGTGAACACCGGGGAGCTGTTTTTT	CATSDSTVNTGELFF
TRBD1	NA	TRBV5-5	TRBJ1-6	TGTGCCAGCAGCATGACAGGGCTCGAGTCACCCCTCCACTTT	CASSMTGLESPLHF
TRBD1	NA	TRBV15	TRBJ2-3	TGTGCCACCAGCAGAGACGGGACAGGGGGGGCAGATACGCAGTATTTT	CATSRDGTGGADTQYF
NA	once	TRBV13	TRBJ2-5	TGTGCCAGCAGCTTAGGGTCAGGGGCACAAGAGACCCAGTACTTC	CASSLGSGAQETQYF
TRBD1	NA	TRBV27	TRBJ2-7	TGTGCCAGCAGTGCCCCGGACAGGGGGCATTATGAGCAGTACTTC	CASSAPDRGHYEQYF
NA	NA	TRBV5-1	TRBJ1-2	TGCGCCAGCAGCCCACCCAGGGGCCTCGGTGGCTACACCTTC	CASSPPRGLGGYTF
NA	NA	TRBV5-6	TRBJ1-4	TGTGCCAGCAGCTTGGTCAGGGCAGCTAATGAAAAACTGTTTTTT	CASSLVRAANEKLFF
TRBD1	few	TRBV28	TRBJ1-4	TGTGCCAGCAGCCCACCAGGGGGGTGGGCAACTAATGAAAAACTGTTTTTT	CASSPPGGWATNEKLFF
TRBD1	NA	TRBV6-1	TRBJ2-7	TGTGCCAGCAGTGAAGTAAGGGACAGGCCCTACTTC	CASSEVRDRPYF
NA	NA	TRBV11-3	TRBJ2-1	TGTGCCAGCAGCTTAGGGGACACTTACAATGAGCAGTTCTTC	CASSLGDTYNEQFF
NA	NA	TRBV6-2/TRBV6-3	TRBJ2-3	TGTGCCAGCAGTTACCAATTGTTCACAGATACGCAGTATTTT	CASSYQLFTDTQYF
TRBD2	few	TRBV15	TRBJ2-5	TGTGCCACCAGAGAAGCGGGGTCGAGGGAGACCCAGTACTTC	CATREAGSRETQYF
NA	NA	TRBV5-1	TRBJ1-3	TGCGCCAGCAGCTTGGATGGAGGATCTGGAAACACCATATATTTT	CASSLDGGSGNTIYF
NA	NA	TRBV29-1	TRBJ2-4	TGCAGCGTTGGGCAGGAAAACATTCAGTACTTC	CSVGQENIQYF
NA	NA	TRBV1	TRBJ1-1	TGCACCAGCAGCCAAGTTCGGGGTTCCGGCGCGAACACTGAAGCTTTCTTT	CTSSQVRGSGANTEAFF
TRBD2	NA	TRBV12-5	TRBJ2-2	TGTGCTAGTGGCTCCAGCGGGGGTCACACCGGGGAGCTGTTTTTT	CASGSSGGHTGELFF
NA	NA	TRBV11-2	TRBJ1-1	TGTGCCAGCAGCTCAACAGGGACGAACACTGAAGCTTTCTTT	CASSSTGTNTEAFF
NA	NA	TRBV6-5	TRBJ1-6	TGTGCCAGCAGTACCACAACTAATTCACCCCTCCACTTT	CASSTTTNSPLHF
TRBD1	once	TRBV5-5	TRBJ2-2	TGTGCCAGCAGCTTGGAGGACAGGGCTAGCACCGGGGAGCTGTTTTTT	CASSLEDRASTGELFF
TRBD1	NA	TRBV4-3	TRBJ2-1	TGCGCCAGCAGCCAAGATCGGGGGACAGGGGGTAATGAGCAGTTCTTC	CASSQDRGTGGNEQFF
NA	NA	TRBV19	TRBJ1-2	TGTGCCAGTATGGCAGGGAAGTATGGCTACACCTTC	CASMAGKYGYTF
NA	once	TRBV5-1	TRBJ1-5	TGCGCCAGCAGCCGGGAGGGAGGGTTCAATCAGCCCCAGCATTTT	CASSREGGFNQPQHF
NA	NA	TRBV11-1	TRBJ2-5	TGTGCCAGCAGCTTAAGTAGAGAAGAGACCCAGTACTTC	CASSLSREETQYF
NA	few	TRBV9	TRBJ1-6	TGTGCCAGCAGCACCTCTTCCGGGACATCCTATAATTCACCCCTCCACTTT	CASSTSSGTSYNSPLHF
TRBD1	NA	TRBV3-1/TRBV3-2	TRBJ1-1	TGTGCCAGCAGCCAAAGGGACAGGGGGCGGGAGTCTGAAGCTTTCTTT	CASSQRDRGRESEAFF
TRBD1	NA	TRBV5-1	TRBJ1-6	TGCGCCAGCAGCTTAGGGACCGCGGGACAGGCTAATTCACCCCTCCACTTT	CASSLGTAGQANSPLHF
TRBD1	NA	TRBV18	TRBJ1-5	TGTGCCAGCTCACCTACAGGGGTTACCAATCAGCCCCAGCATTTT	CASSPTGVTNQPQHF
NA	many	TRBV24-1	TRBJ1-6	TGTGCCACCCAGGGGTCCTCCTATAATTCACCCCTCCACTTT	CATQGSSYNSPLHF
NA	NA	TRBV5-4	TRBJ1-1	TGTGCCAGCAGCTCCGACATAAACACTGAAGCTTTCTTT	CASSSDINTEAFF
TRBD1	NA	TRBV12-3/TRBV12-4	TRBJ2-7	TGTGCCAGCAGTTGGACAGGGTACGAGCAGTACTTC	CASSWTGYEQYF